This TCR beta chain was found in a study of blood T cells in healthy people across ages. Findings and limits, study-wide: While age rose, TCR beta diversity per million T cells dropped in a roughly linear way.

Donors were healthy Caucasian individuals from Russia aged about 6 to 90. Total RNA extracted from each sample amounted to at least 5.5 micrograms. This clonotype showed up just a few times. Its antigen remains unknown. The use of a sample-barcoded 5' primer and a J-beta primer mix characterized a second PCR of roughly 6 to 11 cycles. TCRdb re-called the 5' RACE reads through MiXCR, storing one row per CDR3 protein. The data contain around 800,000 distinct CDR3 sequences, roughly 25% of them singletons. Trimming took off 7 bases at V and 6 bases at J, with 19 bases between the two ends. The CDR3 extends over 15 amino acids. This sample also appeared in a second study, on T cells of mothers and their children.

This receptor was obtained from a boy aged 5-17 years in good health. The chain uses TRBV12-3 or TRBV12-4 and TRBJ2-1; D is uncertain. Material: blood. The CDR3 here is CASIGGPPYGNEQFF. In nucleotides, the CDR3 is TGTGCCAGCATCGGTGGGCCACCTTACGGCAATGAGCAGTTCTTC.